The rows below give T cell receptor beta chains drawn from one sample of a study of blood T cell repertoires in COVID-19. Method: immunoSEQ multiplex PCR; TCRdb's copy keeps in-frame clones and lacks some. The table lists 200,000 to 300,000 clones, roughly four fifths of them singletons. The sample taken for sequencing was peripheral blood. The receptors were gathered from a woman in her 70s with acute or convalescent COVID-19. Each CDR3 is given with its conserved first and last residue. D genes are given only for firm matches. Expanded clones get a size class; other rows say once, few or many, or leave the size out.

j_call: TRBJ2-7; d_call: .; clone_size: .; v_call: TRBV18; cdr3_length: 11; cdr3_aa: CASLDSNEQYF; cdr3_nt: TGTGCCAGCCTAGACAGTAACGAGCAGTACTTC
j_call: TRBJ2-7; d_call: TRBD1; clone_size: .; v_call: TRBV2; cdr3_length: 14; cdr3_aa: CASSSGTGAYEQYF; cdr3_nt: TGTGCCAGCAGCTCGGGGACAGGGGCATACGAGCAGTACTTC
j_call: TRBJ1-5; d_call: TRBD1; clone_size: .; v_call: TRBV6-1; cdr3_length: 18; cdr3_aa: CASSVGTGGAYSNQPQHF; cdr3_nt: TGTGCCAGCAGTGTCGGGACAGGGGGTGCGTATAGCAATCAGCCCCAGCATTTT
j_call: TRBJ2-7; d_call: .; clone_size: .; v_call: TRBV24-1; cdr3_length: 15; cdr3_aa: CATSDRRGGSYEQYF; cdr3_nt: TGTGCCACCAGTGATCGACGAGGGGGCTCCTACGAGCAGTACTTC
j_call: TRBJ1-2; d_call: .; clone_size: few; v_call: TRBV7-8; cdr3_length: 13; cdr3_aa: CASSLGTVYGYTF; cdr3_nt: TGTGCCAGCAGCTTAGGGACAGTCTATGGCTACACCTTC
j_call: TRBJ1-6; d_call: .; clone_size: .; v_call: TRBV9; cdr3_length: 15; cdr3_aa: CASSVGDTSNSPLHF; cdr3_nt: TGTGCCAGCAGCGTAGGGGACACCTCCAATTCACCCCTCCACTTT
j_call: TRBJ1-2; d_call: .; clone_size: .; v_call: TRBV25-1; cdr3_length: 14; cdr3_aa: CASSEYRGGYGYTF; cdr3_nt: TGTGCCAGCAGTGAATACCGGGGAGGCTATGGCTACACCTTC
j_call: TRBJ1-4; d_call: .; clone_size: .; v_call: TRBV7-2; cdr3_length: 16; cdr3_aa: CASSLYMKAPREKLFF; cdr3_nt: TGTGCCAGCAGCTTATATATGAAGGCCCCTAGGGAAAAACTGTTTTTT
j_call: TRBJ1-2; d_call: .; clone_size: .; v_call: TRBV5-4; cdr3_length: 15; cdr3_aa: CASNFGPAEGYGYTF; cdr3_nt: TGTGCCAGCAACTTTGGACCTGCGGAGGGCTATGGCTACACCTTC
j_call: TRBJ1-1; d_call: TRBD1; clone_size: .; v_call: TRBV2; cdr3_length: 14; cdr3_aa: CASTLQGARPEAFF; cdr3_nt: TGTGCCAGCACTCTACAGGGGGCTCGGCCTGAAGCTTTCTTT
j_call: TRBJ1-2; d_call: TRBD1; clone_size: .; v_call: TRBV3-1/TRBV3-2; cdr3_length: 15; cdr3_aa: CASSPTRGQNYGYTF; cdr3_nt: TGTGCCAGCAGCCCGACCCGGGGACAGAACTATGGCTACACCTTC
j_call: TRBJ1-2; d_call: .; clone_size: .; v_call: TRBV19; cdr3_length: 14; cdr3_aa: CASSIGGAGPLYTF; cdr3_nt: TGTGCCAGTAGTATAGGTGGGGCAGGCCCGCTCTACACCTTC
j_call: TRBJ1-2; d_call: .; clone_size: .; v_call: TRBV28; cdr3_length: 12; cdr3_aa: CASTGTTYGYTF; cdr3_nt: TGTGCCAGCACCGGGACTACTTATGGCTACACCTTC
j_call: TRBJ2-7; d_call: .; clone_size: few; v_call: TRBV6-1; cdr3_length: 12; cdr3_aa: CASSEASYEQYF; cdr3_nt: TGTGCCAGCAGTGAAGCATCATACGAGCAGTACTTC
j_call: TRBJ1-4; d_call: TRBD1; clone_size: .; v_call: TRBV10-3; cdr3_length: 14; cdr3_aa: CAIRVGTENEKLFF; cdr3_nt: TGTGCCATCAGGGTAGGGACAGAAAATGAAAAACTGTTTTTT
j_call: TRBJ1-5; d_call: .; clone_size: few; v_call: TRBV19; cdr3_length: 13; cdr3_aa: CASKGYSNQPQHF; cdr3_nt: TGTGCCAGTAAGGGGTATAGCAATCAGCCCCAGCATTTT
j_call: TRBJ1-6; d_call: .; clone_size: .; v_call: TRBV5-1; cdr3_length: 13; cdr3_aa: CASTSEGNSPLHF; cdr3_nt: TGCGCCAGCACATCTGAGGGTAATTCACCCCTCCACTTT
j_call: TRBJ1-5; d_call: TRBD1; clone_size: .; v_call: TRBV19; cdr3_length: 14; cdr3_aa: CASRGPALNQPQHF; cdr3_nt: TGTGCCAGCAGGGGGCCCGCTCTTAATCAGCCCCAGCATTTT
j_call: TRBJ1-4; d_call: .; clone_size: .; v_call: TRBV2; cdr3_length: 14; cdr3_aa: CASSPGSGNTKLFF; cdr3_nt: TGTGCCAGCAGTCCCGGGAGCGGGAATACTAAACTGTTTTTT
j_call: TRBJ1-5; d_call: .; clone_size: .; v_call: TRBV7-9; cdr3_length: 15; cdr3_aa: CASSLESGPNQPQHF; cdr3_nt: TGTGCCAGCAGCTTAGAGTCTGGGCCCAATCAGCCCCAGCATTTT
j_call: TRBJ1-5; d_call: .; clone_size: few; v_call: TRBV5-6; cdr3_length: 15; cdr3_aa: CASSGGLFAGQPQHF; cdr3_nt: TGTGCCAGCAGCGGGGGACTATTCGCGGGACAGCCCCAGCATTTT
j_call: TRBJ1-2; d_call: TRBD1; clone_size: few; v_call: TRBV6-2/TRBV6-3; cdr3_length: 13; cdr3_aa: CASSETGVYGYTF; cdr3_nt: TGTGCCAGCAGCGAGACAGGGGTCTATGGCTACACCTTC
j_call: TRBJ1-1; d_call: .; clone_size: .; v_call: TRBV2; cdr3_length: 11; cdr3_aa: CASSEFKGAFF; cdr3_nt: TGTGCCAGCAGTGAATTCAAGGGGGCTTTCTTT
j_call: TRBJ2-4; d_call: .; clone_size: .; v_call: TRBV5-5; cdr3_length: 15; cdr3_aa: CASSPLLQSKNIQYF; cdr3_nt: TGTGCCAGCAGCCCGCTTCTACAGTCCAAAAACATTCAGTACTTC
j_call: TRBJ1-4; d_call: .; clone_size: .; v_call: TRBV6-5; cdr3_length: 14; cdr3_aa: CASSSWAGREKLFF; cdr3_nt: TGTGCCAGCAGTTCCTGGGCAGGGCGAGAAAAACTGTTTTTT
j_call: TRBJ1-2; d_call: TRBD1; clone_size: .; v_call: TRBV28; cdr3_length: 15; cdr3_aa: CASSSEQGQWRGYTF; cdr3_nt: TGTGCCAGCAGTTCAGAACAGGGACAGTGGCGTGGCTACACCTTC
j_call: TRBJ1-6; d_call: .; clone_size: many; v_call: TRBV7-2; cdr3_length: 15; cdr3_aa: CASSVAWGTGSPLHF; cdr3_nt: TGTGCCAGCAGCGTGGCTTGGGGTACAGGGTCACCCCTCCACTTT
j_call: TRBJ1-1; d_call: .; clone_size: .; v_call: TRBV20-1; cdr3_length: 11; cdr3_aa: CSASLYTEAFF; cdr3_nt: TGCAGTGCTAGTCTGTACACTGAAGCTTTCTTT
j_call: TRBJ1-5; d_call: .; clone_size: .; v_call: TRBV4-3; cdr3_length: 16; cdr3_aa: CASSQEGGVGNQPQHF; cdr3_nt: TGCGCCAGCAGCCAAGAGGGAGGGGTAGGTAATCAGCCCCAGCATTTT
j_call: TRBJ1-2; d_call: .; clone_size: .; v_call: TRBV6-5; cdr3_length: 12; cdr3_aa: CASTGQGYGYTF; cdr3_nt: TGTGCCAGCACGGGACAAGGGTATGGCTACACCTTC
j_call: TRBJ2-3; d_call: .; clone_size: .; v_call: TRBV4-3; cdr3_length: 15; cdr3_aa: CASSQDQRAGDTQYF; cdr3_nt: TGCGCCAGCAGCCAAGATCAGCGGGCCGGGGATACGCAGTATTTT
j_call: TRBJ1-5; d_call: .; clone_size: .; v_call: TRBV19; cdr3_length: 17; cdr3_aa: CASSIQGLTNSNQPQHF; cdr3_nt: TGTGCCAGTAGTATCCAGGGTCTAACGAATAGCAATCAGCCCCAGCATTTT
j_call: TRBJ1-1; d_call: .; clone_size: .; v_call: TRBV6-5; cdr3_length: 16; cdr3_aa: CASSYGGRLMNTEAFF; cdr3_nt: TGTGCCAGCAGTTACGGAGGACGGCTAATGAACACTGAAGCTTTCTTT
j_call: TRBJ2-5; d_call: TRBD1; clone_size: .; v_call: TRBV7-9; cdr3_length: 18; cdr3_aa: CASSLAPTGTGARETQYF; cdr3_nt: TGTGCCAGCAGCTTAGCGCCTACCGGGACAGGGGCGCGAGAGACCCAGTACTTC
j_call: TRBJ1-2; d_call: TRBD1; clone_size: .; v_call: TRBV4-3; cdr3_length: 17; cdr3_aa: CASSQDWQGVLAGGYTF; cdr3_nt: TGCGCCAGCAGCCAAGATTGGCAGGGGGTGCTCGCTGGAGGCTACACCTTC
j_call: TRBJ2-2; d_call: TRBD1; clone_size: once; v_call: TRBV24-1; cdr3_length: 17; cdr3_aa: CATSDLRGQGLPGELFF; cdr3_nt: TGTGCCACCAGTGATTTGAGGGGACAGGGTTTACCCGGGGAGCTGTTTTTT
j_call: TRBJ1-1; d_call: .; clone_size: .; v_call: TRBV27; cdr3_length: 14; cdr3_aa: CASSFAGLGTEAFF; cdr3_nt: TGTGCCAGCAGTTTCGCCGGTCTCGGCACTGAAGCTTTCTTT
j_call: TRBJ1-1; d_call: .; clone_size: .; v_call: TRBV14; cdr3_length: 13; cdr3_aa: CASRFTGSTEAFF; cdr3_nt: TGTGCCAGCAGGTTTACAGGTTCCACTGAAGCTTTCTTT
j_call: TRBJ2-3; d_call: TRBD2; clone_size: .; v_call: TRBV25-1; cdr3_length: 16; cdr3_aa: CASGGTSGAFTDTQYF; cdr3_nt: TGTGCCAGCGGGGGGACTAGCGGGGCTTTCACAGATACGCAGTATTTT
j_call: TRBJ1-2; d_call: TRBD1; clone_size: .; v_call: TRBV5-1; cdr3_length: 12; cdr3_aa: CASSKGAKGYTF; cdr3_nt: TGCGCCAGCAGCAAGGGGGCGAAGGGCTACACCTTC
j_call: TRBJ1-6; d_call: .; clone_size: .; v_call: TRBV5-1; cdr3_length: 15; cdr3_aa: CASSARRGFNSPLHF; cdr3_nt: TGCGCCAGCAGCGCGAGACGGGGGTTTAATTCACCCCTCCACTTT
j_call: TRBJ2-1; d_call: TRBD2; clone_size: few; v_call: TRBV6-5; cdr3_length: 15; cdr3_aa: CASSRLAGGNNEQFF; cdr3_nt: TGTGCCAGCAGCCGACTAGCGGGGGGGAATAATGAGCAGTTCTTC
j_call: TRBJ1-2; d_call: .; clone_size: .; v_call: TRBV5-1; cdr3_length: 13; cdr3_aa: CASSFGQPQGYTF; cdr3_nt: TGCGCCAGCAGCTTCGGACAGCCACAAGGCTACACCTTC
j_call: TRBJ2-7; d_call: TRBD1; clone_size: .; v_call: TRBV6-1; cdr3_length: 14; cdr3_aa: CASSEGQGGYEQYF; cdr3_nt: TGTGCCAGCAGTGAGGGACAGGGAGGTTACGAGCAGTACTTC
j_call: TRBJ1-1; d_call: TRBD1; clone_size: .; v_call: TRBV3-1/TRBV3-2; cdr3_length: 17; cdr3_aa: CASSLGQTIYVNTEAFF; cdr3_nt: TGTGCCAGCAGCCTGGGACAGACCATATATGTGAACACTGAAGCTTTCTTT
j_call: TRBJ2-1; d_call: TRBD1; clone_size: .; v_call: TRBV11-3; cdr3_length: 13; cdr3_aa: CASSHQGDNEQFF; cdr3_nt: TGTGCCAGCAGTCACCAGGGGGACAATGAGCAGTTCTTC
j_call: TRBJ2-1; d_call: .; clone_size: .; v_call: TRBV7-9; cdr3_length: 11; cdr3_aa: CASSPLVEQFF; cdr3_nt: TGTGCCAGCAGCCCACTGGTCGAGCAGTTCTTC
j_call: TRBJ1-1; d_call: TRBD1; clone_size: .; v_call: TRBV6-5; cdr3_length: 13; cdr3_aa: CASIDRASTEAFF; cdr3_nt: TGTGCCAGCATCGACAGGGCTTCTACTGAAGCTTTCTTT
j_call: TRBJ1-2; d_call: TRBD1; clone_size: .; v_call: TRBV7-2; cdr3_length: 17; cdr3_aa: CASALRTGTATNYGYTF; cdr3_nt: TGTGCCAGCGCATTAAGAACCGGGACAGCCACTAACTATGGCTACACCTTC
j_call: TRBJ2-1; d_call: .; clone_size: .; v_call: TRBV4-2; cdr3_length: 17; cdr3_aa: CASSQGSARGSYNEQFF; cdr3_nt: TGTGCCAGCAGCCAAGGTTCGGCTCGGGGCTCCTACAATGAGCAGTTCTTC
j_call: TRBJ1-1; d_call: .; clone_size: few; v_call: TRBV3-1/TRBV3-2; cdr3_length: 14; cdr3_aa: CASSQDSGNTEAFF; cdr3_nt: TGTGCCAGCAGCCAAGATTCAGGGAACACTGAAGCTTTCTTT
j_call: TRBJ1-1; d_call: TRBD1; clone_size: .; v_call: TRBV4-1; cdr3_length: 15; cdr3_aa: CASSQDTGGITEAFF; cdr3_nt: TGCGCCAGCAGCCAAGATACAGGGGGCATAACTGAAGCTTTCTTT
j_call: TRBJ1-1; d_call: TRBD1; clone_size: .; v_call: TRBV19; cdr3_length: 13; cdr3_aa: CASRTGTNTEAFF; cdr3_nt: TGTGCCAGTAGGACAGGGACGAACACTGAAGCTTTCTTT
j_call: TRBJ2-1; d_call: .; clone_size: .; v_call: TRBV3-1/TRBV3-2; cdr3_length: 20; cdr3_aa: CASSLRTGWGGGLSYNEQFF; cdr3_nt: TGTGCCAGCAGCCTTCGGACAGGGTGGGGCGGGGGACTTTCCTACAATGAGCAGTTCTTC
j_call: TRBJ2-7; d_call: .; clone_size: .; v_call: TRBV5-1; cdr3_length: 15; cdr3_aa: CASSLRTGQSYEQYF; cdr3_nt: TGCGCCAGCAGCTTGAGAACAGGGCAATCCTACGAGCAGTACTTC
j_call: TRBJ1-6; d_call: .; clone_size: .; v_call: TRBV4-3; cdr3_length: 16; cdr3_aa: CASSRAGYSYNSPLHF; cdr3_nt: TGCGCCAGCAGCCGTGCGGGGTACTCCTATAATTCACCCCTCCACTTT
j_call: TRBJ2-7; d_call: TRBD2; clone_size: .; v_call: TRBV14; cdr3_length: 15; cdr3_aa: CASSQDGGTYREQYF; cdr3_nt: TGTGCCAGCAGCCAAGACGGGGGGACCTACCGCGAGCAGTACTTC
j_call: TRBJ1-1; d_call: TRBD1; clone_size: .; v_call: TRBV28; cdr3_length: 14; cdr3_aa: CASSSGQGHTEAFF; cdr3_nt: TGTGCCAGCAGCTCCGGACAGGGTCACACTGAAGCTTTCTTT
j_call: TRBJ1-1; d_call: TRBD1; clone_size: .; v_call: TRBV6-4; cdr3_length: 16; cdr3_aa: CASFGHTGTGVTEAFF; cdr3_nt: TGTGCCAGCTTCGGTCATACCGGGACAGGGGTGACTGAAGCTTTCTTT